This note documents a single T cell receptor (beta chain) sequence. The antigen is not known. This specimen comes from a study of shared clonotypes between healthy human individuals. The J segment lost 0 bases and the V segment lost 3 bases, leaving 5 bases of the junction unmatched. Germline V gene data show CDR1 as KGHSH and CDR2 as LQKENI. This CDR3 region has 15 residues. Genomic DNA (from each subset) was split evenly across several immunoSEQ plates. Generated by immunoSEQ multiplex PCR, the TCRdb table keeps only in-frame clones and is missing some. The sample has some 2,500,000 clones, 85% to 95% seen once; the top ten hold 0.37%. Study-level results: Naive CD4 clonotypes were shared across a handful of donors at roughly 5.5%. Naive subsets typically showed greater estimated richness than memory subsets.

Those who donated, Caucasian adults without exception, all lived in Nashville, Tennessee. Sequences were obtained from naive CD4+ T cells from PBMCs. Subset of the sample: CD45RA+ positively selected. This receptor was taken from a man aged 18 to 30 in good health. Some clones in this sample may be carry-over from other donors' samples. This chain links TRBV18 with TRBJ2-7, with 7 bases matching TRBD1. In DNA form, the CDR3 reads TGTGCCAGCTCACCCACGACAGGGAGCTCCTACGAGCAGTACTTC. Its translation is CASSPTTGSSYEQYF.